The source of this TCR beta chain is a study of Tregs in tolerant kidney transplant recipients. Germline V gene sequence: CDR1 SGHAT, CDR2 FQNNGV. This CDR3 comprises 13 residues. Trimming stripped 5 bases from V and 5 bases from J, with 12 bases between. To note about this clone: Its antigen is unidentified.

Study results and caveats: Biological reproducibility was not directly addressed, but technical replication error appeared minimal.

The protocol was immunoSEQ multiplex PCR, while the TCRdb copy is restricted to in-frame clones and leaves out a portion. The sample has tens of thousands of clones, roughly nine tenths seen once. Sample: Tregs from blood. This receptor was obtained from a human donor in good health. The J gene is TRBJ1-2, the V gene TRBV11-2, with a possible D match to TRBD1 (6 bases). CDR3 coding DNA: TGTGCCAGCAGCCAAGCGGGGGCGTATGGCTACACCTTC. It codes for CASSQAGAYGYTF. The full variable domain, its missing parts supplied by reference TRBV11-2 and TRBJ1-2, is EAGVAQSPRYKIIEKRQSVAFWCNPISGHATLYWYQQILGQGPKLLIQFQNNGVVDDSQLPKDRFSAERLKGVDSTLKIQPAKLEDSAVYLCASSQAGAYGYTFGSGTRLTVV.